Shown below are 19 T cell receptor beta chains from a single sample sequenced in a study of immune heterogeneity within non-small cell lung tumors. Per sample, 600 ng of bulk tumor genomic DNA was the template used. Widely spaced biopsies, several per primary tumor, were obtained at surgery. Patients had untreated, newly diagnosed non-small cell lung cancer and underwent curative surgery. A first 10-cycle multiplex round used 32 V-gene and 13 J-gene primers on TCR beta CDR3. TCRdb reprocessed the multiplex PCR reads with MiXCR, giving one entry per CDR3 protein. The sample includes about 15,000 distinct CDR3 sequences, approximately 30% seen only once; the top ten take roughly 15%. Material for sequencing was lung tumor tissue. The receptor source for this set is a woman between 50 and 59 years old with non-small cell lung cancer.

By proportion, this clonotype is medium-sized. The gene calls are TRBV27 and TRBJ1-1; 9 nucleotides match TRBD1. The ends lost 6 bases at V and 4 bases at J; junction bases unmatched: 3. The CDR3 has 13 amino acids. The germline V gene encodes CDR1 MNHEY and CDR2 SMNVEV (reference sequence). CDR3: CASRDRGSTEAFF. DNA for the CDR3: TGTGCCAGCAGGGACAGGGGTAGCACTGAAGCTTTCTTT.

This clonotype came up many times. The chain joins TRBV28 to TRBJ2-5; 10 nucleotides align to TRBD2. CDR1 is MDHEN, CDR2 SYDVKM, per germline. V lost 5 bases to trimming and J lost 3 bases; unmatched junction nucleotides: 9. CDR3 size: 16 residues. DNA of the CDR3: TGTGCCAGCAGTGACGAGCGGGGGGGCGGGGAAGAGACCCAGTACTTC. It yields the protein CASSDERGGGEETQYF.

This clonotype came up many times. V is TRBV18 and J is TRBJ2-5; 8 bases map to TRBD2. From germline, CDR1 is KGHSH and CDR2 LQKENI. The CDR3 spans 14 residues. V trimming: 4 bases; J trimming: 5 bases; junction bases outside the gene matches: 6. CDR3 in DNA: TGTGCCAGCTCACTGGGACTAGTAGACGAGACCCAGTACTTC. It specifies CASSLGLVDETQYF.

This clonotype occurred a few times. One end of the junction does not line up with germline, which may come from a read error. This chain joins TRBV6-1 and TRBJ1-5; D is perhaps TRBD1 (6 bases). This CDR3 has 14 amino acids. Germline values: CDR1 MNHNS, CDR2 SASEGT. The CDR3 DNA reads as TGTGTCAGCAAGAAGGGGGACTCAGGTCAGCCCCAGCATTTT. Amino acid sequence: CVSKKGDSGQPQHF.

This clonotype was picked up many times. This rearrangement joins TRBV4-2 to TRBJ1-2; perhaps TRBD1 as D (6 bases). The V gene's germline CDR1 is LGHNA and CDR2 YNFKEQ. The V end lost 4 bases, the J end lost 10 bases, and 19 bases lay between the germline ends. The CDR3 spans 14 residues. CDR3 sequence reads: CASSPQRGQDFYTF. The CDR3 bases are TGTGCCAGCAGCCCGCAACGGGGGCAGGACTTCTACACCTTC.

In this sample, this clonotype turned up many times. The chain has TRBV20-1 and TRBJ1-6; D unresolved. V lost 4 bases to trimming and J lost 0 bases, with 19 bases between them. The CDR3 totals 18 residues. Germline values: CDR1 DFQATT, CDR2 SNEGSKA (reference sequence). This chain's CDR3 is CSAIEGAASSSYNSPLHF. The CDR3 DNA follows: TGCAGTGCTATTGAGGGCGCGGCCTCCAGCTCCTATAATTCACCCCTCCACTTT.

For the CDR3, the DNA is TGTGCCAGCACCGACCGGCCGGAATCACTCTACGAGCAGTACTTC. As protein: CASTDRPESLYEQYF. The rearrangement joins TRBV27 to TRBJ2-7; no reliable D call. Germline V gene data show CDR1 as MNHEY and CDR2 as SMNVEV (reference sequence). This CDR3 spans 15 amino acids. Trimming cost V 7 bases and J 3 bases, with 19 bases left between them.

This clonotype has ten or more counts. The chain has TRBV12-3 or TRBV12-4 and TRBJ2-5, with 11 bases lining up with TRBD2. The CDR3 is 15 amino acids. V gave up 5 bases and J gave up 3 bases; unmatched junction bases: 5. The CDR3 loop reads CASSKETSGEETQYF. The CDR3 bases are TGTGCCAGCAGTAAAGAGACTAGCGGGGAAGAGACCCAGTACTTC.

This clonotype was detected only once. The CDR3 DNA follows: TGTGCCAGCAGGGGGTTCGGGGCGGGTAATCAGCCCCAGCATTTT. Protein: CASRGFGAGNQPQHF. The chain uses TRBV6-1 and TRBJ1-5; D is perhaps TRBD1 (5 bases). Per the germline V gene, CDR1 is MNHNS and CDR2 is SASEGT. The CDR3 contains 15 residues. V was pared by 6 bases and J by 4 bases, with 16 bases between.

This clonotype was detected ten times or more. The chain uses TRBV19 and TRBJ2-7; tentative D call: TRBD2 (6 bases). Per the germline V gene, CDR1 is LNHDA and CDR2 is SQIVND (reference sequence). Trimming stripped 6 bases from V and 3 bases from J, with 18 bases between. This CDR3 is built from 15 residues. CDR3 DNA: TGTGCCAGTAGCAGCGAGGGGACTTCAATCTACGAGCAGTACTTC. Translation: CASSSEGTSIYEQYF.

This clonotype has a count of ten or more. CDR3 nucleotide sequence: TGTGCCACCAGCAGACTCCGACCGGGACGGAGCCAAGAGACCCAGTACTTC. Its translation: CATSRLRPGRSQETQYF. The rearrangement uses TRBV15 and TRBJ2-5; D could derive from TRBD1 or TRBD2 (5 bases each). The CDR3 is 17 amino acids. The germline V gene encodes CDR1 LNHNV and CDR2 YYDKDF (reference sequence). Trimming removed 2 bases at V and 1 base at J, with 17 bases between.

Note on this clonotype: Given a much more abundant clone one base away, this may be a read error. The rearrangement uses TRBV28 and TRBJ2-5; D not resolved. The germline gives CDR1 MDHEN, CDR2 SYDVKM. This CDR3 has 11 residues. The CDR3 sequence is CASSLEETHYF. DNA of the CDR3: TGTGCCAGCAGTTTAGAAGAGACCCATTACTTC.

With regard to this clonotype: The junction does not match germline at one end; this may be a read error. In DNA, the CDR3 is TGTGCCAGCAGCTCTGGGCCCGGGGGGCACAATGATCAGTTCTTC. The encoded protein is CASSSGPGGHNDQFF. The V call is TRBV28, the J call TRBJ2-1; maybe TRBD2 (7 bases). Per the germline V gene, CDR1 is MDHEN and CDR2 is SYDVKM. CDR3 length: 15 amino acids.

This clonotype has only a few counts. The rearrangement joins TRBV7-9 to TRBJ2-5; D might be TRBD1 or TRBD2, each matching 5 bases. The CDR3 spans 15 residues. Germline CDR1 reads SEHNR; CDR2 reads FQNEAQ (reference sequence). Trimming shortened V by 1 base and J by 5 bases, and 14 bases separated the two germline ends. CDR3: CASSLVGTQGETQYF. For the CDR3, the DNA is TGTGCCAGCAGCTTAGTCGGGACGCAAGGCGAGACCCAGTACTTC.

This clonotype is medium-sized within its sample. J is TRBJ1-2 and V is TRBV12-3 or TRBV12-4, with TRBD1 as a possible D gene (6 bases). This CDR3 spans 15 amino acids. The ends were cut back, 5 bases at V and 4 bases at J, with 17 bases in the middle. This chain's CDR3 is CASSPYPGHTYGYTF. DNA of the CDR3: TGTGCCAGCAGTCCCTACCCGGGACACACCTATGGCTACACCTTC.

Worth noting for this clonotype: Possible read error: a much larger clone is one base away. The chain carries TRBV2 and TRBJ2-3, with D tentatively TRBD2 (6 bases). This CDR3 spans 15 amino acids. Trimming cost V 5 bases and J 5 bases, with 17 bases left between them. From germline, CDR1 is SNHLY and CDR2 FYNNEI. DNA for the CDR3: TGTGCCAGCAGTCCCAGCGGGTGGGCCGGAGATACGCAGTATTTT. Translation: CASSPSGWAGDTQYF.

This clonotype was seen ten or more times. The gene calls are TRBV7-8 and TRBJ2-7; a weak D match, TRBD1 (5 bases). CDR3 length: 14 amino acids. V lost 5 bases and J lost 2, with 13 bases in between. Germline CDR1 and CDR2: SGHVS and FQNEAQ. DNA for the CDR3: TGTGCCAGCAGCCCCAGGACACAGACCTACGAGCAGTACTTC. Amino acids: CASSPRTQTYEQYF.

This clonotype was observed a handful of times. The chain uses TRBV19 and TRBJ2-7, with TRBD2 matching over 15 bases. Losses at the gene ends were 5 bases for V and 0 bases for J; bases not matched to a gene: 11. Per germline, CDR1 LNHDA and CDR2 SQIVND (reference sequence). The CDR3 is 19 amino acids. CDR3 in DNA: TGTGCCAGTAGTGCTCTGGGACTAGCGGGGGGCTCCTTCTCCTACGAGCAGTACTTC. Translation: CASSALGLAGGSFSYEQYF.

This chain connects TRBV6-1 to TRBJ1-2; D not certain. Trimming shortened V by 5 bases and J by 8 bases, and 18 bases separated the two germline ends. The germline V gene has CDR1 MNHNS and CDR2 SASEGT. The CDR3 has 14 residues. The CDR3 DNA is TGTGCCAGCAGTCCACCCGGGCGGGTCTGGGGCTACACCTTC. This encodes CASSPPGRVWGYTF.